The rows below give T cell receptor beta chains drawn from one sample of a study of identical twins. A single record per CDR3 protein comes from TCRdb applying MiXCR to the 5' RACE reads. The data hold 400,000 to 550,000 distinct CDR3 sequences, with 20% to 25% observed a single time. A further study also used this sample, focusing on T cells expressing NK-cell markers.

Sequencing input: CD4+ T cells sorted from blood. The receptor set was obtained from a woman between 18 and 29 years old in good health. Each CDR3 is given with its conserved first and last residue. The D gene is left open where the match is weak. Size tells how often a clone was seen (once, few, many) or the class of an expanded clone, and some rows leave it out.

J: TRBJ1-2
size: few
V: TRBV5-4
D: TRBD1
DNA: TGTGCCAGCAGCTTGGGACAGGGGCACCCTAACTATGGCTACACCTTC
CDR3: CASSLGQGHPNYGYTF

J: TRBJ2-3
size: once
V: TRBV20-1
D: NA
DNA: TGCAGTGCTAAAGATTCTAGTGCCATTGGCACAGATACGCAGTATTTT
CDR3: CSAKDSSAIGTDTQYF

J: TRBJ1-2
size: NA
V: TRBV11-2
D: NA
DNA: TGTGCCAGCAGTGTCGGACCTGCCTTAAGCTACACCTTC
CDR3: CASSVGPALSYTF

J: TRBJ1-3
size: few
V: TRBV5-1
D: NA
DNA: TGCGCCAGCAGCTTGAGCCCCCGGGGAGAGGGAAACACCATATATTTT
CDR3: CASSLSPRGEGNTIYF

J: TRBJ2-3
size: NA
V: TRBV3-1
D: NA
DNA: TGTGCCAGCAACCAAGATTGGGGTAGTACGCAGTATTTT
CDR3: CASNQDWGSTQYF

J: TRBJ2-1
size: many
V: TRBV10-1
D: NA
DNA: TGCGCCAGCAGTTTAAACCCGGGAAGCTCCTACAATGAGCAGTTCTTC
CDR3: CASSLNPGSSYNEQFF

J: TRBJ2-1
size: few
V: TRBV6-1
D: TRBD1
DNA: TGTGCCAGCAGTCCCTCCCGGAGGACAGGGGGTAATGAGCAGTTCTTC
CDR3: CASSPSRRTGGNEQFF

J: TRBJ2-1
size: few
V: TRBV11-2
D: NA
DNA: TGTGCCAGCAGCTTCCCATCCTCGTCCTCCTACAATGAGCAGTTCTTC
CDR3: CASSFPSSSSYNEQFF

J: TRBJ2-2
size: NA
V: TRBV12-3/TRBV12-4
D: NA
DNA: TGTGCCAGCAGTTTAGCCTACACTAGCTTCACCGGGGAGCTGTTTTTT
CDR3: CASSLAYTSFTGELFF

J: TRBJ2-5
size: few
V: TRBV12-3/TRBV12-4
D: TRBD2
DNA: TGTGCCAGCAGTTTGCCAGCGGGAACGCTAGGAGAGACCCAGTACTTC
CDR3: CASSLPAGTLGETQYF

J: TRBJ1-1
size: NA
V: TRBV20-1
D: TRBD1
DNA: TGCAGTGCTTCCGGGACAGGGGGAGTACAAGCTTTCTTT
CDR3: CSASGTGGVQAFF

J: TRBJ2-1
size: NA
V: TRBV18
D: NA
DNA: TGTGCCAGCTCACCACCTATCCGGCCCGAGCAGTTCTTC
CDR3: CASSPPIRPEQFF

J: TRBJ2-3
size: few
V: TRBV6-5
D: NA
DNA: TGTGCCAGCAGTTACGGGACGGGAGATACGCAGTATTTT
CDR3: CASSYGTGDTQYF

J: TRBJ1-1
size: NA
V: TRBV29-1
D: NA
DNA: TGCAGCGCCGGAAATGGTGATTTGTTTGAAGCTTTCTTT
CDR3: CSAGNGDLFEAFF

J: TRBJ2-4
size: NA
V: TRBV7-9
D: NA
DNA: TGTGCCAGCAGCTTTACCGGTCTAGCCAAAAACATTCAGTACTTC
CDR3: CASSFTGLAKNIQYF

J: TRBJ2-2
size: NA
V: TRBV5-8
D: NA
DNA: TGTGCCAGCTCCGAGGGAGCCACCGGGGAGCTGTTTTTT
CDR3: CASSEGATGELFF

J: TRBJ2-1
size: few
V: TRBV4-3
D: NA
DNA: TGCGCCAGCAGCCAAGATACGGTACGGAGGTTAGGAGGTGAGCAGTTCTTC
CDR3: CASSQDTVRRLGGEQFF

J: TRBJ2-7
size: NA
V: TRBV6-2/TRBV6-3
D: TRBD2
DNA: TGTGCCAGCACGAGGTCTGGAGGACTAGCGTACTCCTACGAGCAGTACTTC
CDR3: CASTRSGGLAYSYEQYF

J: TRBJ2-3
size: NA
V: TRBV10-3
D: NA
DNA: TGTGCCATCAGTGAGGGGCAAATATTGGAGCGTTCTTCAGATACGCAGTATTTT
CDR3: CAISEGQILERSSDTQYF

J: TRBJ2-3
size: NA
V: TRBV20-1
D: NA
DNA: TGCAGTGCTAGACAGGACAGCCTCACAGATACGCAGTATTTT
CDR3: CSARQDSLTDTQYF

J: TRBJ2-5
size: NA
V: TRBV2
D: NA
DNA: TGTGCCAGCAGTGGGCGGACCCAGTACTTC
CDR3: CASSGRTQYF

J: TRBJ2-1
size: few
V: TRBV20-1
D: TRBD2
DNA: TGCAGTGCTAGAGATAGCGGGAGGTCGGAGCAGTTCTTC
CDR3: CSARDSGRSEQFF

J: TRBJ2-2
size: NA
V: TRBV10-3
D: NA
DNA: TGTGCCATCATGGGTCGCGGGGAGCTGTTTTTT
CDR3: CAIMGRGELFF

J: TRBJ2-1
size: NA
V: TRBV5-1
D: NA
DNA: TGCGCCAGCAGTTACGCCGGGACAACCCCCCAGGGCAATGAGCAGTTCTTC
CDR3: CASSYAGTTPQGNEQFF

J: TRBJ2-1
size: NA
V: TRBV4-3
D: NA
DNA: TGCGCCAGCAGCCAAGATTTAACTCGACGGGGCAATGAGCAGTTCTTC
CDR3: CASSQDLTRRGNEQFF

J: TRBJ2-7
size: few
V: TRBV5-1
D: NA
DNA: TGCGCCAGCAGCTTGGAGTATGCCTACGAGCAGTACTTC
CDR3: CASSLEYAYEQYF

J: TRBJ2-1
size: NA
V: TRBV5-1
D: TRBD2
DNA: TGCGCCAGCAGGCGGGTAGCGGGAGGGACCTACAATGAGCAGTTCTTC
CDR3: CASRRVAGGTYNEQFF